A single TCR beta chain is shown here with its context. MiXCR, run by TCRdb on the 5' RACE reads, gives a single entry per CDR3 protein. The data show roughly 300,000 distinct CDR3 sequences, approximately 13% seen once. The data were taken from a study of T-cell memory formation after mild COVID-19. Germline V gene sequence: CDR1 SEHNR, CDR2 FQNEAQ (reference sequence). CDR3 length: 15 amino acids. The junction had 8 bases not matched to a gene; V was cut back by 3 bases and J by 4 bases. The chain carries TRBV7-9 and TRBJ2-5; 7 bases line up with TRBD1. This TCR was recovered from a man in his late teens or twenties who had mild COVID-19 (a few samples of this study predate the infection). Cell type and time point are not known. The specimen was PBMCs or a T cell subset sorted from them (not recorded which). The CDR3 here is CASSFDRDGSETQYF. Here the CDR3 DNA reads TGTGCCAGCAGCTTCGACAGGGACGGGTCAGAGACCCAGTACTTC.